The rows below give T cell receptor beta chains drawn from one sample of a study of CD8+CD57+ T cells in acquired aplastic anemia. TCRdb reprocessed the reads with MiXCR, giving one entry per CDR3 protein. Found here are around 200,000 distinct CDR3 sequences, 65% of them singletons; the top ten hold under 60%. The sequenced sample consisted of sorted CD4+, CD8+, or CD8+CD57+ T cells (not recorded which) from PBMCs. The receptors stem from a human donor with aplastic anemia. The CDR3 runs from the conserved cysteine through the conserved F or W. D genes are given only for firm matches. The size field is filled for only some rows; it gives once, few, many or a size class.

TRBJ2-1 TRBV7-2 few TRBD2 CASSPTDLKLAGGLHEQFF TGTGCCAGCAGCCCAACCGACCTAAAACTAGCGGGGGGGCTTCATGAGCAGTTCTTC
TRBJ2-1 TRBV20-1 . TRBD1 CSANRGRNEQFF TGCAGTGCTAACAGGGGGCGCAATGAGCAGTTCTTC
TRBJ2-7 TRBV20-1 many . CSALGQRGEQYF TGCAGTGCTTTGGGACAGCGGGGGGAGCAGTACTTC
TRBJ2-1 TRBV10-3 . . CAISEGASSYNEQFF TGTGCCATCAGTGAGGGGGCGAGCTCCTACAATGAGCAGTTCTTC
TRBJ1-6 TRBV7-3 . TRBD1 CASSGQVGTPLHF TGTGCCAGCAGTGGACAGGTCGGGACGCCCCTCCACTTT
TRBJ2-1 TRBV2 many TRBD2 CASSEGSPAGGVLYSEQFF TGTGCCAGCAGTGAAGGTTCGCCAGCGGGGGGTGTCCTTTACAGTGAGCAGTTCTTC
TRBJ1-1 TRBV12-3/TRBV12-4 . . CASEGPTNTEAFF TGTGCTAGCGAGGGACCGACGAACACTGAAGCTTTCTTT
TRBJ1-6 TRBV6-5 . . CASSYSIPQARSPLHF TGTGCCAGCAGTTACTCGATTCCCCAGGCGCGGTCACCCCTCCACTTT
TRBJ2-5 TRBV20-1 . . CSAGDGEGDSFQETQYF TGCAGTGCTGGAGATGGGGAGGGGGACAGCTTCCAAGAGACCCAGTACTTC
TRBJ2-7 TRBV20-1 many . CSARADHDYEQYF TGCAGTGCTAGAGCGGATCACGACTACGAGCAGTACTTC
TRBJ2-1 TRBV7-2 . . CASSQTLGSYNEQFF TGTGCCAGCAGCCAGACTCTAGGGAGTTACAATGAGCAGTTCTTC
TRBJ1-1 TRBV7-3 . . CASKLKGQNTEAFF TGTGCCAGCAAGCTGAAGGGACAGAACACTGAAGCTTTCTTT
TRBJ2-7 TRBV9 many TRBD2 CASSVSSGGSYEQYF TGTGCCAGCAGCGTTAGTAGCGGGGGCTCCTACGAGCAGTACTTC
TRBJ1-1 TRBV5-6 . TRBD1 CASTLPGGVNTEAFF TGTGCCAGCACTCTCCCAGGGGGGGTGAACACTGAAGCTTTCTTT
TRBJ1-1 TRBV6-5 . . CASSSRGGAFF TGTGCCAGCAGTTCACGGGGGGGGGCTTTCTTT
TRBJ2-3 TRBV20-1 . . CSASRTASTDTQYF TGCAGTGCTAGTCGGACAGCTAGCACAGATACGCAGTATTTT
TRBJ2-3 TRBV20-1 . . CSAREGGGPTDTQYF TGCAGTGCTAGGGAGGGGGGGGGTCCCACAGATACGCAGTATTTT
TRBJ1-1 TRBV10-3 . . CAISGIGRTEAFF TGTGCCATCAGTGGGATAGGGAGGACTGAAGCTTTCTTT
TRBJ1-2 TRBV7-9 . . CASSFPPAF TGTGCCAGCAGCTTCCCCCCCGCCTTC
TRBJ2-7 TRBV7-9 many TRBD1 CASSLSDRGQAYEQYF TGTGCCAGCAGCTTATCGGACAGGGGCCAGGCCTACGAGCAGTACTTC
TRBJ2-3 TRBV29-1 once . CSVGQLFSTDTQYF TGCAGCGTTGGGCAGTTGTTTAGCACAGATACGCAGTATTTT
TRBJ2-7 TRBV20-1 . TRBD2 CSASPPGLAGFYEQYF TGCAGTGCTAGCCCCCCAGGACTAGCGGGATTCTACGAGCAGTACTTC
TRBJ2-7 TRBV28 many . CASSLPPPYEQYF TGTGCCAGCAGTTTACCCCCCCCTTACGAGCAGTACTTC
TRBJ2-7 TRBV7-3 . . CASSLDRMSYEQYF TGTGCCAGCAGCCTCGACAGGATGTCCTACGAGCAGTACTTC
TRBJ1-1 TRBV20-1 . TRBD1 CSAAGQEGEASF TGCAGTGCTGCGGGACAGGAGGGTGAAGCTTCCTTT
TRBJ2-2 TRBV19 . TRBD2 CASTAGLADTGELFF TGTGCCAGTACGGCGGGACTAGCGGATACCGGGGAGCTGTTTTTT
TRBJ1-1 TRBV7-3 . TRBD1 CASSPQTGLNTEAFF TGTGCCAGCAGCCCCCAGACAGGGTTGAACACTGAAGCTTTCTTT
TRBJ1-2 TRBV11-3 . . CASSSSLLYTF TGTGCCAGCAGCTCCTCTCTTCTGTACACCTTC
TRBJ2-6 TRBV29-1 few TRBD1 CSVDQTGTRTGANVLTF TGCAGCGTCGACCAGACAGGGACCAGAACTGGGGCCAACGTCCTGACTTTC
TRBJ1-6 TRBV7-9 . . CASSPGPHNSPLHF TGTGCCAGCAGCCCCGGGCCTCATAATTCACCCCTCCACTTT
TRBJ2-7 TRBV15 few . CATSRDPGTYEQYF TGTGCCACCAGCAGAGATCCGGGGACCTACGAGCAGTACTTC
TRBJ1-2 TRBV15 . . CATSRGWWAVANYGYTF TGTGCCACCAGCAGGGGTTGGTGGGCGGTTGCTAACTATGGCTACACCTTC
TRBJ2-3 TRBV29-1 . TRBD2 CSVAGLAGGHVNTQYF TGCAGCGTCGCGGGACTAGCGGGGGGGCATGTGAATACGCAGTATTTT
TRBJ1-1 TRBV7-8 . . CASSLDLRTEAFF TGTGCCAGCAGCTTAGATCTAAGAACTGAAGCTTTCTTT
TRBJ2-7 TRBV7-9 once . CASRVRGGGRYEQYF TGTGCCAGCAGGGTGAGGGGAGGGGGTAGGTACGAGCAGTACTTC
TRBJ2-1 TRBV15 . TRBD2 CATSSRGLGDYNEQFF TGTGCCACCAGCAGCCGCGGACTAGGGGACTACAATGAGCAGTTCTTC
TRBJ1-6 TRBV27 many . CASSLVGHGYNSPLHF TGTGCCAGCAGTTTAGTGGGACACGGCTACAATTCACCCCTCCACTTT
TRBJ2-1 TRBV20-1 few . CSARDTLGGDYNEQFF TGCAGTGCTAGAGATACATTGGGGGGCGACTACAATGAGCAGTTCTTC
TRBJ2-3 TRBV19 few . CASRLSGDTQYF TGTGCCAGTAGATTGAGTGGAGATACGCAGTATTTT
TRBJ2-1 TRBV19 . . CASSMAEGRGNNEQFF TGTGCCAGTAGTATGGCAGAAGGGCGGGGCAACAATGAGCAGTTCTTC
TRBJ2-5 TRBV9 . . CASSQWWGPHRQETQYF TGTGCCAGCAGCCAATGGTGGGGACCCCACAGACAAGAGACCCAGTACTTC
TRBJ1-6 TRBV7-2 . . CASTGRGSPNSPLHF TGTGCCAGCACCGGGAGGGGCAGCCCTAATTCCCCCCTCCACTTT
TRBJ2-5 TRBV20-1 . . CSASLETQYF TGCAGTGCTAGTCTGGAGACCCAGTACTTC
TRBJ1-4 TRBV2 . . CASSATGQRNEKLFF TGTGCCAGCAGTGCTACAGGGCAACGGAATGAAAAACTGTTTTTT
TRBJ1-2 TRBV19 few . CASSGHRAIYGYTF TGTGCCAGTAGTGGGCACAGGGCGATCTATGGCTACACCTTC
TRBJ1-6 TRBV7-3 . TRBD1 CASSVGTGFTSPLHF TGTGCCAGCAGCGTAGGGACAGGGTTCACTTCACCCCTCCACTTT
TRBJ2-7 TRBV7-9 . TRBD1 CASSPPTPDRAIYEQYF TGCGCCAGCAGCCCGCCCACCCCTGACAGGGCAATCTACGAGCAGTACTTC
TRBJ2-5 TRBV15 few . CATSSGTKEKTQYF TGTGCCACCAGCAGCGGGACGAAAGAAAAGACCCAGTACTTC
TRBJ2-2 TRBV29-1 . . CSVGGTANTGELFF TGCAGCGTGGGGGGGACAGCGAACACCGGGGAGCTGTTTTTT